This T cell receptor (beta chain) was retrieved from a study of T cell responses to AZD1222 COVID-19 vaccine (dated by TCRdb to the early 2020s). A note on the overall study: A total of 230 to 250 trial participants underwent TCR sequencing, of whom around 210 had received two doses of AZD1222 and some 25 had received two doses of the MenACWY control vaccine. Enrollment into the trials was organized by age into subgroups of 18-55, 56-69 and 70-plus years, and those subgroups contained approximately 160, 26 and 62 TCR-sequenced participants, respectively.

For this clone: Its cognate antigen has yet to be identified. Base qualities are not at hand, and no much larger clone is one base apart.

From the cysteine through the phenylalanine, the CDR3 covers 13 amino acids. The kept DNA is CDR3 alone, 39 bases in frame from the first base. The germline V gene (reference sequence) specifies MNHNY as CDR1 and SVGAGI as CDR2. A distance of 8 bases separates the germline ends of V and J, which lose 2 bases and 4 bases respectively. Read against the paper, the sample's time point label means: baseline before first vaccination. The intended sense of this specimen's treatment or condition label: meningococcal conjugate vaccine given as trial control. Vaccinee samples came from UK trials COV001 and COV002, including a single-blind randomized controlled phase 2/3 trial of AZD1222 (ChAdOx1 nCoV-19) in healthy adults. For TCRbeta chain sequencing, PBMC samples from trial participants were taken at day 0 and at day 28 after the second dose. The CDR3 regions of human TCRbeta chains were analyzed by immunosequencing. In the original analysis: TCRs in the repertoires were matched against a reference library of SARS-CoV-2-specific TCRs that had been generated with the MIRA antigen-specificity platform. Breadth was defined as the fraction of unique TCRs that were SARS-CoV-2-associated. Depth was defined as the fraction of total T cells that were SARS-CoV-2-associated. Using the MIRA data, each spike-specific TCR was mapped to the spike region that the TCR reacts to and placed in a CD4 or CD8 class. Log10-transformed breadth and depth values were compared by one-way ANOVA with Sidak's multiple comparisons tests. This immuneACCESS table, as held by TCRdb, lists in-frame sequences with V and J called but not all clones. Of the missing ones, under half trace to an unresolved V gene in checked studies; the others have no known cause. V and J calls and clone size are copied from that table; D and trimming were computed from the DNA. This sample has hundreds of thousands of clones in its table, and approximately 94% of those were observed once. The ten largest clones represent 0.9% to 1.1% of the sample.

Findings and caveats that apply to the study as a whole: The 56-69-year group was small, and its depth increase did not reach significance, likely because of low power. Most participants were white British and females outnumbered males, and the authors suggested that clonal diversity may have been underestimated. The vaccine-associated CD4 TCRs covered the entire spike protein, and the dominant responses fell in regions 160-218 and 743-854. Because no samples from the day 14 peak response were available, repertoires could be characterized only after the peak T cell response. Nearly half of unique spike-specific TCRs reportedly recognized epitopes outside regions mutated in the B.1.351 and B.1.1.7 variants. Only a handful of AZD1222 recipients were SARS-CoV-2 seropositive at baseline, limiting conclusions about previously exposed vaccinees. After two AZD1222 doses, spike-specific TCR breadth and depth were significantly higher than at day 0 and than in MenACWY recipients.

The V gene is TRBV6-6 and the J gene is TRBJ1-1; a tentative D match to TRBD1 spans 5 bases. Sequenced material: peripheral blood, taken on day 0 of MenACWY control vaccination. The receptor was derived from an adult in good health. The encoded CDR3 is CASSYAGPTEAFF. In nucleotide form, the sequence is TGTGCCAGCAGTTACGCAGGGCCCACTGAAGCTTTCTTT.